This T cell receptor beta chain was obtained from a study of beta chain features in type 1 diabetes (dated by TCRdb to the late 2010s). About the investigation overall: Patients and healthy donors did not differ in mean age, gender distribution, total cell number or subset yield. Across all samples, some 100,000,000 sorted cells were examined, and cell number per subset correlated strongly with RNA yield. The study compared TCRB repertoires of sorted circulating CD4+ T cell subsets between recently diagnosed type 1 diabetes patients and matched healthy donors. Regulatory and stem cell-like memory subsets were obtained from only 8 patients and roughly 8 healthy donors, while naive and central memory subsets were obtained from all 30 or so donors. The paper's findings and limits, for the study overall: PCR may preferentially amplify shorter templates, but because patient and control samples were amplified and corrected together, any resulting skew would affect both groups equally. Patients with type 1 diabetes made fewer insertions and deleted more nucleotides at VDJ recombination sites, implying thymic rearrangement abnormalities. A moderate but significant shortening of TCRB CDR3 length was observed in type 1 diabetes patients in all four CD4+ subsets. Sequencing cDNA rather than genomic DNA could over-represent highly expressing activated cells, although activation and CD3 levels did not differ between groups. Naive, central memory and regulatory TCRB repertoires appeared more similar among patients than among healthy donors. Only small numbers of individuals were included in the HLA sub-analyses, which left unresolved whether HLA type had any influence on TCRB rearrangement.

V loses 6 bases, J loses 5 bases, and the germline ends lie 11 bases apart. Taken from cysteine to phenylalanine, the CDR3 has 12 residues. Only the CDR3 region is kept as DNA, spanning 36 bases read in frame from base 1. CDR1 and CDR2, per the germline V gene, are SGHDT and YYEEEE. Each donor gave one peripheral blood draw, averaging approximately 110 mL, which was collected into heparinised tubes. A BD FACSAria II was used to sort naive, central memory, regulatory and stem cell-like memory CD4+ T cells with a panel that included CD45RO, CCR7, CD25, CD127, CD95 and CD27. All sorted populations exceeded 95% purity. PBMCs were isolated immediately by Lymphoprep density gradient centrifugation and stained directly without culture. So that batch effects would be minimized, each experiment stained and sorted samples in pairs, pairing one healthy donor with one patient. The entire amount of isolated RNA was reverse transcribed using the High Capacity cDNA Reverse Transcription Kit, so the sequenced TCRB transcripts were expressed ones. Survey-depth immunoSEQ sequencing was performed on stem cell-like memory T cell samples, with an average of around 970,000 total reads per sample. After sorted cells were lysed in RLT buffer, RNA was extracted with DNase-treated RNeasy Micro or Mini kits, with the choice depending on cell number. To prevent cross-contamination, each cell subset was processed individually, whereas patient and healthy donor samples were processed jointly. Using the immunoSEQ multiplex PCR, TCRB sequences were amplified from cDNA into 87-bp fragments spanning the CDR3 region. The amplicons were sequenced using the Illumina HiSeq platform. From the authors' description of their analysis: PCR bias was computationally corrected using synthetic template baselines, reads within Hamming distance 2 were collapsed, and singletons that could not be merged were discarded. By aligning reads against IMGT, V, D and J genes, CDR3 length, and insertions or deletions at six rearrangement sites were assigned. Within each subset, clonotype counts were normalized to sorted cell number, and only after that were true diversity and Gini coefficients computed with the tcR R package. The overlap coefficient, calculated on TCRB nucleotide sequences, was used to measure repertoire sharing. TCRdb carries this immuneACCESS record with in-frame sequences only. Its versions omit some clonotypes, under half of them owing to an unresolved V gene in the studies checked, with the rest unexplained. V and J calls and clone size come straight from that table; D and trimming were deduced from the DNA. The sample contains about 26,000 clones, about 52% of them found a single time. The biggest ten clones account for around 0.3% of the sample.

Details on this clone: Its antigen is unknown. No much larger clonotype is one base removed from it; base qualities were not supplied.

The clonotype originates from a young man with type 1 diabetes. Rearrangement joined TRBV5-6 to TRBJ1-2; possibly the D gene is TRBD1, per 5 matching bases. Sequencing was carried out using stem cell memory CD4+ T cells from blood. The meaning of the sample's cell subset or site label: stem cell-like memory CD4+ T cells. The CDR3 reads as follows: CASTEGMYGYTF. The DNA is as follows: TGTGCCAGCACGGAGGGGATGTATGGCTACACCTTC. When the CDR3 is completed using the reference TRBV5-6 and TRBJ1-2 genes on either side, the full variable domain is DAGVTQSPTHLIKTRGQQVTLRCSPKSGHDTVSWYQQALGQGPQFIFQYYEEEERQRGNFPDRFSGHQFPNYSSELNVNALLLGDSALYLCASTEGMYGYTFGSGTRLTVV.